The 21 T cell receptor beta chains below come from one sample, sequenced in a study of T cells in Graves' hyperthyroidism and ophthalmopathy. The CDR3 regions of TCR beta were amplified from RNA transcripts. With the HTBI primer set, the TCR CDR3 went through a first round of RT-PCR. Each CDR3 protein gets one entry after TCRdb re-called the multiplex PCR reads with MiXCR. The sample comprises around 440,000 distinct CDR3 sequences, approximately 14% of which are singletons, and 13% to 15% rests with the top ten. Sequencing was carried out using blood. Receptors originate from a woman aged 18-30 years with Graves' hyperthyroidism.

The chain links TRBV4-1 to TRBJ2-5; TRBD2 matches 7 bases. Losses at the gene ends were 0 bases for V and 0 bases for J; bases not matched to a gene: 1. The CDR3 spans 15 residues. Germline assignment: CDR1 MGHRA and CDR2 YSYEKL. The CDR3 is CASSQEGGNQETQYF. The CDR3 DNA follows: TGCGCCAGCAGCCAAGAGGGGGGGAACCAAGAGACCCAGTACTTC.

CDR3 region: CASSQTVGWTEAFF. As DNA, the CDR3 is TGTGCCAGCAGCCAGACAGTGGGGTGGACTGAAGCTTTCTTT. The chain has TRBV7-2 and TRBJ1-1, with D perhaps TRBD1 (5 bases). CDR1 and CDR2 (germline): SGHTA, FQGNSA. This CDR3 region has 14 residues. Trimming took 5 bases from V and 5 from J, leaving 15 bases between them.

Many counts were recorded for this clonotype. The CDR3 sequence is CASSLVQGAKYEQYF. Here the CDR3 DNA reads TGCGCCAGCAGCTTGGTTCAGGGGGCAAAGTACGAGCAGTACTTC. The chain carries TRBV5-1 and TRBJ2-7, with TRBD1 matching 8 bases. Germline CDR1 SGHRS, CDR2 YFSETQ. J lost 4 bases, V lost 0 bases, and 6 bases had no gene match. This CDR3 contains 15 residues.

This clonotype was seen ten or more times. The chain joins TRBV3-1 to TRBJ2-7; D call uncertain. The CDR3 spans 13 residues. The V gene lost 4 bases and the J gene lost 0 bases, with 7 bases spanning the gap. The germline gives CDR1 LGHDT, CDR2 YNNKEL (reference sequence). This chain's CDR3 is CASSLGPSYEQYF. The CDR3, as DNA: TGTGCCAGCAGCCTTGGGCCCTCCTACGAGCAGTACTTC.

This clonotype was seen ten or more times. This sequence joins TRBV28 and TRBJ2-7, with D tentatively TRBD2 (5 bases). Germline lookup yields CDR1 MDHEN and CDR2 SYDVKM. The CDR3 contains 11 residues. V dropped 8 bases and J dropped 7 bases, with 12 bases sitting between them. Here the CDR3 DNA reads TGTGCCAGCCGGGCGCCGGGGGAGCAGTACTTC. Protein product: CASRAPGEQYF.

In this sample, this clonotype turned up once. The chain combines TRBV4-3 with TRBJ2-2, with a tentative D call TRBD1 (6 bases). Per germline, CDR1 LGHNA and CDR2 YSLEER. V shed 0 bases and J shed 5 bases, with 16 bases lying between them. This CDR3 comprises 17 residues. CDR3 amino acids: CASSQEIRGLGTGELFF. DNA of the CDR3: TGCGCCAGCAGCCAAGAAATCAGGGGCCTGGGTACCGGGGAGCTGTTTTTT.

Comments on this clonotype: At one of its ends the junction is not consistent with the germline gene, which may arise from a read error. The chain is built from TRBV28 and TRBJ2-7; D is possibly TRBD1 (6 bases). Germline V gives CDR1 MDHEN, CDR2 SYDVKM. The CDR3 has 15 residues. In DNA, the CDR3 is TGCGCCAGCAGCCGCCACAGGGTATACTCCTACGAGCAGTACTTC. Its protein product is CASSRHRVYSYEQYF.

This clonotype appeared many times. The CDR3 DNA follows: TGTGCCGCAACCCCCCACAATGAGCAGTTCTTC. Translating gives CAATPHNEQFF. The chain employs TRBV2 and TRBJ2-1, with D unclear. CDR3 length equals 11 residues. Germline V CDR1 and CDR2: SNHLY, FYNNEI. V was pared by 11 bases and J by 5 bases, with 10 bases between.

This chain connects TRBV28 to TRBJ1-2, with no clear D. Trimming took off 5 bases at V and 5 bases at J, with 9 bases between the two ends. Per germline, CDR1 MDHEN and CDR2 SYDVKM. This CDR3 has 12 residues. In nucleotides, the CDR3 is TGTGCCAGCAGTCCAACTCGGTATGGCTACACCTTC. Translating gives CASSPTRYGYTF.

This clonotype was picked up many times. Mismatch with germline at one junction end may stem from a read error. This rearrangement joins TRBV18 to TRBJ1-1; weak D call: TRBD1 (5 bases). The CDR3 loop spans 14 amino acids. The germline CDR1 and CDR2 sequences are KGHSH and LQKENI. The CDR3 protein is CASSPGRANTEAFF. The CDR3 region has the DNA TGCGCCAGCAGCCCGGGGCGGGCGAACACTGAAGCTTTCTTT.

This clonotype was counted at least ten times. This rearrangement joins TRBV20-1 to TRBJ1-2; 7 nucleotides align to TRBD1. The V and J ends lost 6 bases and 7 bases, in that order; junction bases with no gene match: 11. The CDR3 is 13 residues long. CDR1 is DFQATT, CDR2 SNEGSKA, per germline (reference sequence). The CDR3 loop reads CSACRTGRSGYTF. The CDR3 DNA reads TGCAGTGCGTGCCGGACAGGACGGAGTGGCTACACCTTC.

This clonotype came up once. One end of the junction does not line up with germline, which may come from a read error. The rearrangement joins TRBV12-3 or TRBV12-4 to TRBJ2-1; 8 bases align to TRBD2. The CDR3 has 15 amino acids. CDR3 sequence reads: CASSPRASGQDERFF. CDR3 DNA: TGTGCCAGCAGTCCCAGGGCTAGCGGGCAGGATGAGCGGTTCTTC.

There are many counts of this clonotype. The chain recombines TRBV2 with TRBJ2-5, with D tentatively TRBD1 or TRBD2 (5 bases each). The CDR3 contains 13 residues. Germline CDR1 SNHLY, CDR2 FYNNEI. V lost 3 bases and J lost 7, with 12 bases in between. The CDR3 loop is CASSDEGRGTQYF. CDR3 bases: TGTGCCAGCAGTGACGAGGGGCGCGGGACCCAGTACTTC. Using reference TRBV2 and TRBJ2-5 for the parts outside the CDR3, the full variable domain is EPEVTQTPSHQVTQMGQEVILRCVPISNHLYFYWYRQILGQKVEFLVSFYNNEISEKSEIFDDQFSVERPDGSNFTLKIRSTKLEDSAMYFCASSDEGRGTQYFGPGTRLLVL.

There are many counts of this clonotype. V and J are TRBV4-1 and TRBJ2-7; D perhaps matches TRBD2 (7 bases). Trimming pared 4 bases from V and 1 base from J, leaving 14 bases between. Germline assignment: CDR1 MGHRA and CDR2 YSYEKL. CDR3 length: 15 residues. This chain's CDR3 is CASSRGGQGSYEQYF. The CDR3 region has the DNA TGCGCCAGCAGCCGGGGGGGGCAGGGGTCCTACGAGCAGTACTTC.

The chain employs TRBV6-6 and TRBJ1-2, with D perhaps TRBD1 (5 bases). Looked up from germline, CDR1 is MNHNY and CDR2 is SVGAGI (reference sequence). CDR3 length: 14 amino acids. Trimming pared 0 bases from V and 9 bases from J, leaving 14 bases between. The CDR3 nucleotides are TGTGCCAGCAGTTACTCTGGGACGAGGGTACGCTACACCTTC. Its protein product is CASSYSGTRVRYTF.

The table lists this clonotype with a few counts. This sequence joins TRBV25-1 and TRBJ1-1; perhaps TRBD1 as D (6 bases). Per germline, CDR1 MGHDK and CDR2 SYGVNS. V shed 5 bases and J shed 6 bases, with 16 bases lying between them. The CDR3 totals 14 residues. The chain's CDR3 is CASSRQGWSAEAFF. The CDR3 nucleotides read TGTGCCAGCAGTCGTCAGGGGTGGAGCGCTGAAGCTTTCTTT.

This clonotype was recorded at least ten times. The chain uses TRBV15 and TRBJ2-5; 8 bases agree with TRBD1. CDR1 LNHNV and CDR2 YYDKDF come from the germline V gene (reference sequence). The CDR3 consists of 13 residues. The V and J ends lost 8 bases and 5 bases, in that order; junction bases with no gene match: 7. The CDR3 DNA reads TGTGCCACCGGACAGGGCCGGTGGGAGACCCAGTACTTC. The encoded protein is CATGQGRWETQYF.

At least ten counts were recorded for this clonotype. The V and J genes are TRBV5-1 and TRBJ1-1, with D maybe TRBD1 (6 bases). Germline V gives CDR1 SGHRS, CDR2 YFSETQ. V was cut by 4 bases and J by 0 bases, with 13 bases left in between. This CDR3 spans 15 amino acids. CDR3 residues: CASSRGPGMNTEAFF. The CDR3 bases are TGCGCCAGCAGCCGGGGGCCTGGGATGAACACTGAAGCTTTCTTT. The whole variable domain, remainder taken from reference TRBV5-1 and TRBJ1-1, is KAGVTQTPRYLIKTRGQQVTLSCSPISGHRSVSWYQQTPGQGLQFLFEYFSETQRNKGNFPGRFSGRQFSNSRSEMNVSTLELGDSALYLCASSRGPGMNTEAFFGQGTRLTVV.

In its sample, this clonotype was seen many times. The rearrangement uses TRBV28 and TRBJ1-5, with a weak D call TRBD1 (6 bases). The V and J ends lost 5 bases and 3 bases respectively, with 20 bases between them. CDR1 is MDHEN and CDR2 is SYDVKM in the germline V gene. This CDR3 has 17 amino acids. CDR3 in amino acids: CASSAPTRRGPNQPQHF. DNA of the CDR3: TGTGCCAGCAGTGCCCCCACACGCAGGGGCCCCAATCAGCCCCAGCATTTT.

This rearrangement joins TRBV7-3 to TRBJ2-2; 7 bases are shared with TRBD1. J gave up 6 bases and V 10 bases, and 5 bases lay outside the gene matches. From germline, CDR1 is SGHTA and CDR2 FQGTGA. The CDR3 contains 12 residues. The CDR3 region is CATRGGAGELFF. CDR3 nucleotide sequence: TGTGCCACCCGAGGGGGCGCCGGGGAGCTGTTTTTT.

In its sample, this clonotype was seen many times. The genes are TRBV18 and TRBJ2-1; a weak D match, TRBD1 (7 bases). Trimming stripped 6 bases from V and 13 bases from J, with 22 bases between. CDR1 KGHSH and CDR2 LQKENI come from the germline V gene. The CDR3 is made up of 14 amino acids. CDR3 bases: TGTGCCAGCTCCCTGGGGGTTGGAGGGACAGCACAGTTCTTC. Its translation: CASSLGVGGTAQFF. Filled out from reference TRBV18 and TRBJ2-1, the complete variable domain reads NAGVMQNPRHLVRRRGQEARLRCSPMKGHSHVYWYRQLPEEGLKFMVYLQKENIIDESGMPKERFSAEFPKEGPSILRIQQVVRGDSAAYFCASSLGVGGTAQFFGPGTRLTVL.